The 20 T cell receptor beta chains presented below share a single source sample, sequenced in a study of T cells in tumors after PD-1 blockade. Produced via immunoSEQ multiplex PCR; TCRdb's table is partial and in-frame only. The data contain around 19,000 clones, over 75% of them singletons. Sequenced here: PBMCs, sampled before anti-PD-1 treatment. The receptor set was obtained from a human donor with basal cell carcinoma.

This rearrangement joins TRBV28 to TRBJ2-3; possibly TRBD1 or TRBD2 for D (5 bases each). Per the germline V gene, CDR1 is MDHEN and CDR2 is SYDVKM. This CDR3 is built from 14 residues. The ends were cut back, 4 bases at V and 0 bases at J, with 8 bases in the middle. CDR3 in amino acids: CASSSRDSTDTQYF. Written as DNA, the CDR3 is TGTGCCAGCAGTTCCCGGGACAGCACAGATACGCAGTATTTT. Full variable domain (remainder filled in from reference TRBV28 and TRBJ2-3): DVKVTQSSRYLVKRTGEKVFLECVQDMDHENMFWYRQDPGLGLRLIYFSYDVKMKEKGDIPEGYSVSREKKERFSLILESASTNQTSMYLCASSSRDSTDTQYFGPGTRLTVL.

For this clone: Possible read error: a much larger clone is one base away. The sample has other DNA sequences that encode this CDR3 too. The chain joins TRBV2 to TRBJ2-1, with TRBD2 matching over 8 bases. CDR1 and CDR2 (germline): SNHLY, FYNNEI. The CDR3 spans 19 residues. The CDR3 region is CACSDGGAGVGSSYNEQFF. In DNA form, the CDR3 reads TGTGCCTGCAGTGACGGGGGGGCGGGGGTGGGGAGCTCCTACAATGAGCAGTTCTTC.

V gene TRBV5-1 combines with J gene TRBJ1-1; D possibly corresponds to TRBD1 (5 bases). Trimming removed 3 bases at V and 0 bases at J, with 9 bases between. This CDR3 is built from 14 residues. Per germline, CDR1 SGHRS and CDR2 YFSETQ. CDR3 loop: CASSSDSMNTEAFF. The CDR3 DNA follows: TGCGCCAGCAGCTCCGACAGCATGAACACTGAAGCTTTCTTT.

The chain carries TRBV27 and TRBJ2-1; D call uncertain. Germline V gives CDR1 MNHEY, CDR2 SMNVEV (reference sequence). V was trimmed by 1 base and J by 8 bases, leaving 9 bases between them. The CDR3 spans 13 residues. The CDR3 nucleotides read TGTGCCAGCAGTTTATGGTATGGCGATGAGCAGTTCTTC. It specifies CASSLWYGDEQFF.

In its sample, this clone was seen a few times. This chain links TRBV19 with TRBJ2-7; maybe TRBD1 (6 bases). The V end lost 7 bases, the J end lost 5 bases, and 15 bases lay between the germline ends. The CDR3 is made up of 13 amino acids. Looked up from germline, CDR1 is LNHDA and CDR2 is SQIVND (reference sequence). CDR3 in amino acids: CASTNFQGNEQYF. CDR3 DNA sequence: TGTGCCAGTACCAATTTCCAGGGGAACGAGCAGTACTTC.

This chain connects TRBV7-2 to TRBJ2-5; TRBD1 is a possible D gene (5 bases). Germline-derived CDR1 and CDR2 are SGHTA and FQGNSA. V dropped 1 base and J dropped 2 bases, with 8 bases sitting between them. The CDR3 length is 14 residues. For the CDR3, the DNA is TGTGCCAGCAGCTTAGGGGGCAGTCAAGAGACCCAGTACTTC. Residues: CASSLGGSQETQYF.

The chain recombines TRBV10-3 with TRBJ1-1, with a weak D call TRBD1 (5 bases). This CDR3 is built from 12 residues. CDR1 and CDR2 (germline): ENHRY, SYGVKD. The V gene lost 0 bases and the J gene lost 10 bases, with 9 bases spanning the gap. CDR3: CAISESTARAFF. The CDR3 DNA reads TGTGCCATCAGTGAGTCGACAGCGCGAGCTTTCTTT.

The chain is built from TRBV3-1 (or the pseudogene TRBV3-2) and TRBJ2-7, with 7 nucleotides matching TRBD1. This CDR3 is 14 amino acids long. Germline assignment: CDR1 LGHDT and CDR2 YNNKEL (reference sequence). J lost 9 bases, V lost 1 base, and 9 bases had no gene match. CDR3 sequence (DNA): TGTGCCAGCAGCCAAGTACCAGGGGGTTTAGGGCAGTACTTC. Translated, it gives CASSQVPGGLGQYF.

On this clone itself: A much bigger clone sits one base away, suggesting this may be a read error. This chain connects TRBV2 to TRBJ2-1; D may be TRBD2 (7 bases). The CDR3 covers 19 residues. CDR1 and CDR2 from the germline V gene are SNHLY and FYNNEI. Trimming pared 5 bases from V and 0 bases from J, leaving 23 bases between. CDR3 coding DNA: TGTGCCAGCAGTCATGGGGGGGCGGGGGTGGGGAGCTCCTACAATGAGCAGTTCTTC. Translation gives CASSHGGAGVGSSYNEQFF.

The chain employs TRBV5-4 and TRBJ2-7, with unresolved D. CDR1 and CDR2 (germline): SGHNT, YYREEE (reference sequence). CDR3 length: 13 residues. The V and J ends lost 9 bases and 4 bases respectively, with 17 bases between them. The CDR3 region is CATASRASYEQYF. The CDR3, as DNA: TGTGCCACCGCGTCTCGGGCTTCTTACGAGCAGTACTTC. Full variable domain (missing parts from reference TRBV5-4 and TRBJ2-7): ETGVTQSPTHLIKTRGQQVTLRCSSQSGHNTVSWYQQALGQGPQFIFQYYREEENGRGNFPPRFSGLQFPNYSSELNVNALELDDSALYLCATASRASYEQYFGPGTRLTVT.

The rearrangement uses TRBV27 and TRBJ2-1, with 10 bases that match TRBD2. Germline V gene data show CDR1 as MNHEY and CDR2 as SMNVEV (reference sequence). V was pared by 6 bases and J by 2 bases, with 13 bases of the junction left unmatched. There are 18 residues in the CDR3. The CDR3 DNA reads TGTGCCAGCAGCGAGCGGGGGGGCGAGTCTTTAACCTACAATGAGCAGTTCTTC. Its protein is CASSERGGESLTYNEQFF.

The chain is built from TRBV6-6 and TRBJ2-2, with TRBD2 matching over 12 bases. Germline trimming cut 5 bases from V and 7 bases from J; bases unmatched to any gene: 11. The CDR3 extends over 17 amino acids. Germline CDR1 is MNHNY and CDR2 is SVGAGI (reference sequence). CDR3 in DNA: TGTGCCAGCAGTCAATCTCTAGCGGGAGGGCAGATCGGGGAGCTGTTTTTT. It translates to CASSQSLAGGQIGELFF.

This clone was observed a few times. The J gene is TRBJ2-5, the V gene TRBV29-1; no clear D gene. CDR1 and CDR2 (germline): SQVTM, ANQGSEA. The CDR3 contains 12 residues. The ends were cut back, 7 bases at V and 6 bases at J, with 15 bases in the middle. This CDR3 reads CSAADLWQTQYF. As DNA, the CDR3 is TGCAGCGCTGCGGATCTTTGGCAGACCCAGTACTTC.

The chain combines TRBV9 with TRBJ1-1, with a weak D call TRBD1 (6 bases). The V gene's germline CDR1 is SGDLS and CDR2 YYNGEE. Trimming removed 2 bases at V and 2 bases at J, with 16 bases between. CDR3 length: 16 residues. CDR3 in DNA: TGTGCCAGCAGCGTGGCCTCACAGGGAACCAACACTGAAGCTTTCTTT. This gives the protein CASSVASQGTNTEAFF.

This clone showed up just a few times. The rearrangement joins TRBV27 to TRBJ2-4, with 12 bases fitting TRBD2. The CDR3 covers 16 residues. CDR1 and CDR2 from the germline V gene are MNHEY and SMNVEV (reference sequence). V trimming: 5 bases; J trimming: 5 bases; junction bases outside the gene matches: 7. The CDR3 region has the DNA TGTGCCAGCAGTACTGGACGACTAGCGGGGGAAAACATTCAGTACTTC. Its translation is CASSTGRLAGENIQYF.

The chain combines TRBV4-3 with TRBJ2-5; no firm D call. Trimming shortened V by 11 bases and J by 2 bases, and 18 bases separated the two germline ends. The germline gives CDR1 LGHNA, CDR2 YSLEER. CDR3 size: 14 residues. The CDR3 loop reads CAQQITAVQETQYF. DNA of the CDR3: TGCGCCCAGCAGATTACGGCCGTTCAAGAGACCCAGTACTTC.

The chain uses TRBV6-5 and TRBJ1-2; TRBD1 agrees at 8 bases. J gave up 3 bases and V 6 bases, and 6 bases lay outside the gene matches. Germline lookup yields CDR1 MNHEY and CDR2 SVGAGI. The CDR3 is made up of 14 amino acids. In nucleotides, the CDR3 is TGTGCCAGCAGGCCCGGACAGGGCGACTATGGCTACACCTTC. Translated: CASRPGQGDYGYTF.

This clone was picked up one time. The gene calls are TRBV28 and TRBJ2-7; D gene uncertain. The ends were cut back, 8 bases at V and 7 bases at J, with 12 bases in the middle. The CDR3 length is 11 residues. The germline V gene encodes CDR1 MDHEN and CDR2 SYDVKM. The CDR3 protein is CASSRFDEQYF. Written as DNA, the CDR3 is TGTGCCAGCTCAAGGTTCGATGAGCAGTACTTC.

The genes are TRBV3-1 (or the pseudogene TRBV3-2) and TRBJ2-2, with 13 nucleotides matching TRBD2. Germline V lookup: CDR1 LGHDT, CDR2 YNNKEL (reference sequence). The CDR3 spans 18 residues. The V gene end was trimmed by 4 bases and the J gene end by 5 bases; junction bases not matched to a gene: 10. The CDR3 bases are TGTGCCAGCAGCCGAACGGGACTAGCGGGATATGGAACCGGGGAGCTGTTTTTT. Protein sequence: CASSRTGLAGYGTGELFF.

This chain connects TRBV29-1 to TRBJ2-7; D is possibly TRBD1 (5 bases). The CDR3 runs 13 residues. Trimming stripped 4 bases from V and 0 bases from J, with 10 bases between. Germline V gene lookup returns CDR1 SQVTM and CDR2 ANQGSEA. CDR3 sequence (DNA): TGCAGCGTTGCCCAGGGCAGCTCCTACGAGCAGTACTTC. Its translation: CSVAQGSSYEQYF.